Following are 8 T cell receptor beta chains from one sample sequenced in a study of CD39 and CD103 CD8 tumor-infiltrating T cells. TCRdb's copy holds only in-frame clones and misses some; the assay was immunoSEQ multiplex PCR. This sample has about 17,000 clones; 85% to 95% occur once, and the top ten carry more than 3.5%. Sequencing input: CD8+ T cells sorted from blood. Subset meaning: total memory CD8 T cells (CD45RA-CCR7+/-) from blood or uninvolved lymph node. The source is a human donor with head and neck squamous cell carcinoma.

The chain employs TRBV27 and TRBJ1-2, with a possible D match to TRBD1 (6 bases). Germline V lookup: CDR1 MNHEY, CDR2 SMNVEV (reference sequence). The CDR3 runs to 14 residues. Trimming cost V 3 bases and J 4 bases, with 12 bases left between them. The CDR3 spells CASSLGGGGYGYTF. CDR3 DNA sequence: TGTGCCAGCAGTTTGGGGGGCGGCGGCTATGGCTACACCTTC.

Concerning this clone: The junction shows a germline mismatch at one end, possibly a read error. CDR3 region: CASSAPGLDPFF. The CDR3 region has the DNA TGTGCCAGCAGCGCCCCGGGACTAGACCCCTTTTTT. The chain has TRBV9 and TRBJ2-3, with TRBD2 matching over 8 bases. The germline CDR1 and CDR2 sequences are SGDLS and YYNGEE. This CDR3 region has 12 residues. The whole variable domain, filled in from reference TRBV9 and TRBJ2-3, reads DSGVTQTPKHLITATGQRVTLRCSPRSGDLSVYWYQQSLDQGLQFLIQYYNGEERAKGNILERFSAQQFPDLHSELNLSSLELGDSALYFCASSAPGLDPFFGPGTRLTVL.

Regarding this clone: Mismatch with germline at one junction end may stem from a read error. The rearrangement uses TRBV5-4 and TRBJ2-1; weak D call: TRBD2 (5 bases). There are 12 residues in the CDR3. Looked up from germline, CDR1 is SGHNT and CDR2 is YYREEE (reference sequence). Here the CDR3 DNA reads TGTGCCAGCAGCTCGGGGATGGGGTTATGGCTCTTC. Its protein is CASSSGMGLWLF.

The J gene is TRBJ1-2, the V gene TRBV30; tentatively, D is TRBD1 (6 bases). Germline CDR1 and CDR2: GTSNPN and SVGIG (reference sequence). The V and J ends lost 2 bases and 8 bases respectively, with 18 bases between them. The CDR3 is 14 residues long. The CDR3 is CAWSSPAGAFGYTF. CDR3 DNA sequence: TGTGCCTGGAGTTCGCCGGCAGGGGCATTCGGCTACACCTTC.

J is TRBJ2-6 and V is TRBV29-1; the D call may be TRBD1 or TRBD2 (6 bases each). V lost 5 bases and J 0 bases, leaving 20 bases between the germline ends. Germline V gives CDR1 SQVTM, CDR2 ANQGSEA. The CDR3 runs to 18 residues. Written as DNA, the CDR3 is TGCAGCGTTTTTGGAGGGGGGACATTAGGCTCTGGGGCCAACGTCCTGACTTTC. Translating gives CSVFGGGTLGSGANVLTF.

The chain joins TRBV5-6 to TRBJ2-2; a weak D match, TRBD2 (6 bases). Germline V gives CDR1 SGHDT, CDR2 YYEEEE. V was pared by 2 bases and J by 5 bases, with 10 bases between. This CDR3 has 14 amino acids. CDR3 residues: CASSFDGSTGELFF. CDR3 DNA: TGTGCCAGCAGCTTTGACGGGAGTACCGGGGAGCTGTTTTTT.

The chain recombines TRBV27 with TRBJ1-2; D uncertain. The CDR3 length is 13 residues. CDR1 MNHEY and CDR2 SMNVEV come from the germline V gene (reference sequence). Trimming cost V 5 bases and J 1 base, with 8 bases left between them. CDR3 in DNA: TGTGCCAGCAGTGACACCCTTAACTATGGCTACACCTTC. This codes for CASSDTLNYGYTF.

This sequence joins TRBV7-9 and TRBJ1-2; D unclear. CDR3 size: 12 residues. Germline loops: CDR1 SEHNR, CDR2 FQNEAQ (reference sequence). With 10 bases removed from V and 8 bases from J, the gap between germline ends came to 17 bases. CDR3: CAIPGPQMGYTF. The CDR3 coding sequence is TGTGCCATCCCAGGACCCCAAATGGGCTACACCTTC.